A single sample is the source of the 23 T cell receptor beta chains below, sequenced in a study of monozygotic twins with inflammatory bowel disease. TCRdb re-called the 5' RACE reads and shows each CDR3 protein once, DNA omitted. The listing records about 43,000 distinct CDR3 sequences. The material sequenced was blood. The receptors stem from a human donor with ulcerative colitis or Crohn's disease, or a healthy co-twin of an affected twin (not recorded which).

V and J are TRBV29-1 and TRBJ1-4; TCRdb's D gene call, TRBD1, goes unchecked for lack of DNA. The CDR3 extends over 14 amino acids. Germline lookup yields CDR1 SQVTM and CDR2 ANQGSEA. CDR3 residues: CSVASGTGNEKLFF.

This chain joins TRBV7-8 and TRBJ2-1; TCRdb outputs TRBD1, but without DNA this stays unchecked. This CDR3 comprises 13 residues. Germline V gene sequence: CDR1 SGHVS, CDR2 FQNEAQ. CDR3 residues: CASSPGPQGEQFF.

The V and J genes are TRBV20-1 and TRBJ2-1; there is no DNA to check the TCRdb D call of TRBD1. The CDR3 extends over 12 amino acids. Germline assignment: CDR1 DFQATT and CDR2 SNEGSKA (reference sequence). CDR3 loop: CSARDGTNEQFF.

This CDR3 is CASSLQPTSGKNEQFF. The rearrangement uses TRBV7-3 and TRBJ2-1; TCRdb picks TRBD2, but there is no DNA to check that call. The CDR3 is 16 residues long. In germline, CDR1 is SGHTA, CDR2 FQGTGA.

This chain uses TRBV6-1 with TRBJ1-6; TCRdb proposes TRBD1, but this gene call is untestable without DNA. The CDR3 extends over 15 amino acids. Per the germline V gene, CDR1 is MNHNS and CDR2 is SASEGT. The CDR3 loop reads CASTRGLRVNSHLHF.

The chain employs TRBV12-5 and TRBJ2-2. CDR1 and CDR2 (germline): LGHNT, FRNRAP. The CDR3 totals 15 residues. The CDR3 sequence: CASGQHKTNTGELFF.

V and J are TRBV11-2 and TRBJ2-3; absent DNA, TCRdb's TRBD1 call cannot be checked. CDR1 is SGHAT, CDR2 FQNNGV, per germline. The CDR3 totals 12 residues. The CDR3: CASQGFGTGAYF.

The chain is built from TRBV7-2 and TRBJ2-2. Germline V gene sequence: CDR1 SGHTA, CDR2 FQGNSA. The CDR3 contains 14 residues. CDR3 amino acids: CASSGVWNTGELFF.

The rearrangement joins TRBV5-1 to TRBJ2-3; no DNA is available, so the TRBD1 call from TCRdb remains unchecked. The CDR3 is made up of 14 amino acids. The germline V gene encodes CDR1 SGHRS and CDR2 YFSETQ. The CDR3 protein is CASSLMGHRDTQYF.

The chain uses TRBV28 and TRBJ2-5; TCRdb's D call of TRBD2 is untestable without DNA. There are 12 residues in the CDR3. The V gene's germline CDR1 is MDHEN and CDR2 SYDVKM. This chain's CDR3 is CASRADQETQYF.

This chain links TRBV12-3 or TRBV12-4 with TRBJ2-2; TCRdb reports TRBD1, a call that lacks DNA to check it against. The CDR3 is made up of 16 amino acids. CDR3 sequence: CASSSTRTGGPGELFF.

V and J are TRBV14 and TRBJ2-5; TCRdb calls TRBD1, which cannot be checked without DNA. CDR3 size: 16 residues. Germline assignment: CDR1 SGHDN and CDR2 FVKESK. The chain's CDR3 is CASSLTGGPVGETQYF.

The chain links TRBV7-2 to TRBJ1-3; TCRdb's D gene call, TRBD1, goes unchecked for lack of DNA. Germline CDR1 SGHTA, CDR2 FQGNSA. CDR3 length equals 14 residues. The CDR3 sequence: CASSPGGAENTIYF. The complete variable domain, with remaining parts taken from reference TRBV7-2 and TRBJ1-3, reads GAGVSQSPSNKVTEKGKDVELRCDPISGHTALYWYRQSLGQGLEFLIYFQGNSAPDKSGLPSDRFSAERTGGSVSTLTIQRTQQEDSAVYLCASSPGGAENTIYFGEGSWLTVV.

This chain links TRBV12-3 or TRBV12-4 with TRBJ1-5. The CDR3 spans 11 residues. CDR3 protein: CASRENGPQHF.

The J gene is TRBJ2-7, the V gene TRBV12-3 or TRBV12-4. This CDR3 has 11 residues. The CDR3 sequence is CASSRTLEQYF.

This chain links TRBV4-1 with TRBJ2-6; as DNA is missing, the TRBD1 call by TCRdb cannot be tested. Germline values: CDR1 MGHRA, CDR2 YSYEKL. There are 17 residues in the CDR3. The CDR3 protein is CASSPSGTNSGANVLTF.

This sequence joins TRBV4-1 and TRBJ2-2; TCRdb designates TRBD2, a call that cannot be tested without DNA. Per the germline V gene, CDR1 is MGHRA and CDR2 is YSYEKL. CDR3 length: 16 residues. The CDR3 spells CASKLSGPPNTGELFF.

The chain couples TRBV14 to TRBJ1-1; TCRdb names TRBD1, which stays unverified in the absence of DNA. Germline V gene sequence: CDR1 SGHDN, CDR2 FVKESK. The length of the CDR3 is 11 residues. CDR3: CASSRQDTRFF.

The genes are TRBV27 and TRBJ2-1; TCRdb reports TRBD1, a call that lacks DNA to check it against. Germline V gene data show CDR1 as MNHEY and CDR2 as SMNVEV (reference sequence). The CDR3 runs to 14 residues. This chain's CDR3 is CASSSPQGTGEQFF.

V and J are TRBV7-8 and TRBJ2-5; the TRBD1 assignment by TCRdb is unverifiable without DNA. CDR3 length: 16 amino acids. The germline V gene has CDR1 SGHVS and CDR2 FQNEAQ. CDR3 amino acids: CASSLEGWGGKETQYF.

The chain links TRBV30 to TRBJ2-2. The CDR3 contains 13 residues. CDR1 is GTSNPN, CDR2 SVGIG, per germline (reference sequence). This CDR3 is CALTTPNTGELFF.

CDR3: CASSQDTGRGQKNTEAFF. The rearrangement uses TRBV3-1 and TRBJ1-1; the D call from TCRdb, TRBD1, cannot be confirmed without DNA. The CDR3 spans 18 residues. The germline V gene has CDR1 LGHDT and CDR2 YNNKEL (reference sequence).

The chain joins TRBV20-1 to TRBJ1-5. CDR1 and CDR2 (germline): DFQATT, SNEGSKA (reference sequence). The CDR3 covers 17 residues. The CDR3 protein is CSARDGLLPSSNQPQHF.